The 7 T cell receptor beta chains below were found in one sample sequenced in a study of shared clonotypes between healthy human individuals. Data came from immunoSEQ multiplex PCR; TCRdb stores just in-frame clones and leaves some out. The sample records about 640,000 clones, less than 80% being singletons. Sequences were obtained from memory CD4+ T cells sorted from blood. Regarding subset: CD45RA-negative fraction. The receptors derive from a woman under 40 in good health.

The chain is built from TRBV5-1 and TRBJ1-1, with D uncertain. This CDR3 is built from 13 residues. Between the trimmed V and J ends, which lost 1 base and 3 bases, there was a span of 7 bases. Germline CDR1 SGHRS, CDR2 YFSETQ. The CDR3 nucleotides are TGCGCCAGCAGCTTGTCGAGATACACTGAAGCTTTCTTT. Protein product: CASSLSRYTEAFF. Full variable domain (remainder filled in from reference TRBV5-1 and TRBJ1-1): KAGVTQTPRYLIKTRGQQVTLSCSPISGHRSVSWYQQTPGQGLQFLFEYFSETQRNKGNFPGRFSGRQFSNSRSEMNVSTLELGDSALYLCASSLSRYTEAFFGQGTRLTVV.

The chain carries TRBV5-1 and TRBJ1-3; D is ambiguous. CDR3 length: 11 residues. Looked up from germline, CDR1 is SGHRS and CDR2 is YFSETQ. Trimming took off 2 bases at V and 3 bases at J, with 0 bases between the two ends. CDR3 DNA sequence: TGCGCCAGCAGCTTTGGAAACACCATATATTTT. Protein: CASSFGNTIYF.

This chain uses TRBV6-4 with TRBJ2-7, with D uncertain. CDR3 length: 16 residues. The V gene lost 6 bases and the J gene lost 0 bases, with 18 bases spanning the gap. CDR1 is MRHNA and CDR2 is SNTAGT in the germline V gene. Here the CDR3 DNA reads TGTGCCAGCAGACCAAGACAAGAAGTTTCCTCCTACGAGCAGTACTTC. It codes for CASRPRQEVSSYEQYF.

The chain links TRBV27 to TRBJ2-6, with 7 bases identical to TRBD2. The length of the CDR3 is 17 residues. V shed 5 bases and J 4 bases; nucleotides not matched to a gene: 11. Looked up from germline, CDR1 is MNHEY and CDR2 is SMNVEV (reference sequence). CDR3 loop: CASSPLAGGEGANVLTF. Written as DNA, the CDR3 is TGTGCCAGCAGTCCTTTAGCGGGCGGAGAGGGGGCCAACGTCCTGACTTTC.

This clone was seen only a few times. For the CDR3, the DNA is TGTGCCAGCAGCTTTCTTCCGGGACAATTGGGGCAAGAGACCCAGTACTTC. Amino acids: CASSFLPGQLGQETQYF. The V gene is TRBV11-2, the J gene TRBJ2-5, with D possibly TRBD1 on 6 matching bases. Trimming removed 3 bases at V and 2 bases at J, with 19 bases between. The CDR3 has 17 residues. Germline CDR1 and CDR2: SGHAT and FQNNGV.

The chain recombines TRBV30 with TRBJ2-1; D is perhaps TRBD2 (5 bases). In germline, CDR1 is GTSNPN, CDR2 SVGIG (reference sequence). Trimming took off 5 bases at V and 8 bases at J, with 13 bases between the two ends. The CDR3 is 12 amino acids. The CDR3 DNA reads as TGTGCCTGGGGCTTTCGGAGGTATGAGCAGTTCTTC. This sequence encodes CAWGFRRYEQFF.

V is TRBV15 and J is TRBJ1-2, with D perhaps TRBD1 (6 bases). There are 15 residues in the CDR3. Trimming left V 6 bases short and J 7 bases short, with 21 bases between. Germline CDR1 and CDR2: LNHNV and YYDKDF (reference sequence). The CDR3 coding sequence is TGTGCCACCAGTTCACGGCACAGGGTTTCCTCTGGCTACACCTTC. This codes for CATSSRHRVSSGYTF.